The table lists the clone carrying this T cell receptor (beta chain) with many counts. Antigen: not known. The read ends 3 residues before the CDR3 terminus; that terminus is restored from the germline J gene. This entry belongs to a study of T cell clonality in common variable immunodeficiency. Overall study results and limits: Compared with healthy controls, CVID subjects showed increased TCRbeta clonality, mostly in about a third. CVID patient heterogeneity limited repertoire-clinical complication correlations. T cell subpopulation sequencing would be needed to explain CVID clonality.

CDR1 LNHNV and CDR2 YYDKDF come from the germline V gene (reference sequence). The V and J ends lost 3 bases and 4 bases, in that order; junction bases with no gene match: 6. The length of the CDR3 is 15 residues. Control and CVID samples contributed equal amounts of genomic DNA. Sequenced by immunoSEQ multiplex PCR; TCRdb stores in-frame clones only, minus some. This sample comprises 40,000 to 45,000 clones, none seen once only. The rearrangement joins TRBV15 to TRBJ2-5, with 9 bases matching TRBD1. The sequence was obtained from a person aged 18-70 years in good health. Sequenced: peripheral blood mononuclear cells. CDR3 DNA, as far as it was read: TGTGCCACCAGCAGTACAGACAGGGGGGGAGAGACC. Translated: CATSSTDRGGET. In full, the CDR3 reads CATSSTDRGGETQYF.